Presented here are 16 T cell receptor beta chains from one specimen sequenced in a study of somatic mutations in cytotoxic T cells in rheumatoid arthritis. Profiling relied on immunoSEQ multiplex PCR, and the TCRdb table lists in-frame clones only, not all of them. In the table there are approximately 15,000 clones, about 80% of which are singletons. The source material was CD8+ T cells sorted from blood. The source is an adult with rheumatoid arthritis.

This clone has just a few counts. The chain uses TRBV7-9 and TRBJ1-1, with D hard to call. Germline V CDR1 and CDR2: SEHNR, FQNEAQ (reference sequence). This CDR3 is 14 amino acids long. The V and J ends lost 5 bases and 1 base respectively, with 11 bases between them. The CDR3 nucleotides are TGTGCCAGCAGCCCCCCCGGATGGAACACTGAAGCTTTCTTT. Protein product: CASSPPGWNTEAFF. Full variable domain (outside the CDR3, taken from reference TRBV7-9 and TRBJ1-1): DTGVSQNPRHKITKRGQNVTFRCDPISEHNRLYWYRQTLGQGPEFLTYFQNEAQLEKSRLLSDRFSAERPKGSFSTLEIQRTEQGDSAMYLCASSPPGWNTEAFFGQGTRLTVV.

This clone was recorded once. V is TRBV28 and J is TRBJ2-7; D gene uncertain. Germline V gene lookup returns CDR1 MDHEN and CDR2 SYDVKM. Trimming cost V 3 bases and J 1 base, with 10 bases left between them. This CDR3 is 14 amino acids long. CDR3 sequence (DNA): TGTGCCAGCAGTTTGACTTCTGAGTCCTACGAGCAGTACTTC. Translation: CASSLTSESYEQYF.

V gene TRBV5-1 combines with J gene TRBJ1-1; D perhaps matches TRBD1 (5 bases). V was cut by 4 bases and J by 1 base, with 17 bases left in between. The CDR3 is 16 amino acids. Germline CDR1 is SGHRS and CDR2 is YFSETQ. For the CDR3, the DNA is TGCGCCAGCAGCGAGACGGGGGGTAAGGCGAACACTGAAGCTTTCTTT. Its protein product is CASSETGGKANTEAFF. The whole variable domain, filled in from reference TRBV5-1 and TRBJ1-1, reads KAGVTQTPRYLIKTRGQQVTLSCSPISGHRSVSWYQQTPGQGLQFLFEYFSETQRNKGNFPGRFSGRQFSNSRSEMNVSTLELGDSALYLCASSETGGKANTEAFFGQGTRLTVV.

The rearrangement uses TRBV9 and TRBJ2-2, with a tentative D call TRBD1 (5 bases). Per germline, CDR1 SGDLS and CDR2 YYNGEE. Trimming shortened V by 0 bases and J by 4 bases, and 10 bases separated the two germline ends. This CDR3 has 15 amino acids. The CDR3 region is CASSVAGGATGELFF. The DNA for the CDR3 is TGTGCCAGCAGCGTAGCGGGTGGGGCCACCGGGGAGCTGTTTTTT. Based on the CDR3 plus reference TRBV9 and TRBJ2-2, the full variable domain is DSGVTQTPKHLITATGQRVTLRCSPRSGDLSVYWYQQSLDQGLQFLIQYYNGEERAKGNILERFSAQQFPDLHSELNLSSLELGDSALYFCASSVAGGATGELFFGEGSRLTVL.

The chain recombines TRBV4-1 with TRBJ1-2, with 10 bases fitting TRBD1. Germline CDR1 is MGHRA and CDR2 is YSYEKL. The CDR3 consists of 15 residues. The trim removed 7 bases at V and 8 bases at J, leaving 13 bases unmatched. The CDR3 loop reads CASTPQGQGLGGYTF. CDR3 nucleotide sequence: TGCGCCAGCACCCCTCAGGGACAGGGGTTAGGGGGCTACACCTTC.

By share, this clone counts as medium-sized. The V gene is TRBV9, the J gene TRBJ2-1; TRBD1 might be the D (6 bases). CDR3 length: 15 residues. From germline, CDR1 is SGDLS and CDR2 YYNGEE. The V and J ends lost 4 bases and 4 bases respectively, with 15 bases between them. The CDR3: CASSRRGGSYNEQFF. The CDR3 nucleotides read TGTGCCAGCAGCCGTCGAGGGGGTAGTTACAATGAGCAGTTCTTC.

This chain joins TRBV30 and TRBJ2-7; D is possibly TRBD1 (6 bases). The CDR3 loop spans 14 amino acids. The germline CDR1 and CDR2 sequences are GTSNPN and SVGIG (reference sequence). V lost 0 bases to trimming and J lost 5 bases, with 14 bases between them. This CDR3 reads CAWSVGGLANEQYF. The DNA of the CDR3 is TGTGCCTGGAGTGTAGGGGGTCTCGCCAACGAGCAGTACTTC.

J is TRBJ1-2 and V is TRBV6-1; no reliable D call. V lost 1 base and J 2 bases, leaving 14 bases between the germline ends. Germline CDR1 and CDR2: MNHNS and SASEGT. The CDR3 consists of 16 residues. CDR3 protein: CASSEDDRVMNYGYTF. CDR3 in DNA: TGTGCCAGCAGTGAAGATGATCGAGTAATGAACTATGGCTACACCTTC.

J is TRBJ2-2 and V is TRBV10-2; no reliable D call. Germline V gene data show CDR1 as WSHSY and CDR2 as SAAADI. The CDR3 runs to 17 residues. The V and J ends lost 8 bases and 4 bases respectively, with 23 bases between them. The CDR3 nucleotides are TGCGCCAGCGCCGGCGAGAGTTCTCGACGGGTCACCGGGGAGCTGTTTTTT. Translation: CASAGESSRRVTGELFF.

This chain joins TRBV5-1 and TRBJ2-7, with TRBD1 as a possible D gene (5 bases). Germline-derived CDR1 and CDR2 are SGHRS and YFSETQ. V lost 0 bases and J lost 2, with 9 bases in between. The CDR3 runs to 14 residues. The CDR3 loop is CASSLDGQAYEQYF. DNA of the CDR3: TGCGCCAGCAGCTTGGATGGACAAGCCTACGAGCAGTACTTC.

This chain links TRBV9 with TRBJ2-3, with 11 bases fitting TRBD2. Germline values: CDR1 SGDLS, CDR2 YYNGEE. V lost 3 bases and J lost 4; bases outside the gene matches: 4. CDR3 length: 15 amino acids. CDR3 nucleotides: TGTGCCAGCAGCGATAGCGGGGGGGCCGCAGATACGCAGTATTTT. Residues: CASSDSGGAADTQYF.

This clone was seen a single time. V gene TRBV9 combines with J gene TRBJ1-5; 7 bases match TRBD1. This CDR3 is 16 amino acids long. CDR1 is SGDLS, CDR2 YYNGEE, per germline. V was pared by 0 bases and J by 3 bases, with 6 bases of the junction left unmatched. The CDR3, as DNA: TGTGCCAGCAGCGTAGGCCCAGGGGGGAACAATCAGCCCCAGCATTTT. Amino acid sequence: CASSVGPGGNNQPQHF.

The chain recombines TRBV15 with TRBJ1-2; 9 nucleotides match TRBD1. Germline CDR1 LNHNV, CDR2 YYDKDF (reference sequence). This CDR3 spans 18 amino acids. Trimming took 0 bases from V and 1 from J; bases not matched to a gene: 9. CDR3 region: CATSRDEDRGGFNYGYTF. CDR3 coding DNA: TGTGCCACCAGCAGAGATGAGGACAGGGGTGGGTTTAACTATGGCTACACCTTC.

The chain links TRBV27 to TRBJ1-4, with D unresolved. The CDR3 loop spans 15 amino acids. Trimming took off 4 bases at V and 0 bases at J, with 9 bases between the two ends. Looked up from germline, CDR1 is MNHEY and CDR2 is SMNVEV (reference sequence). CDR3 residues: CASSSGTATNEKLFF. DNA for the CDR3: TGTGCCAGCAGTTCCGGCACCGCAACTAATGAAAAACTGTTTTTT. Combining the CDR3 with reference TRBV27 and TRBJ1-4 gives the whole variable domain EAQVTQNPRYLITVTGKKLTVTCSQNMNHEYMSWYRQDPGLGLRQIYYSMNVEVTDKGDVPEGYKVSRKEKRNFPLILESPSPNQTSLYFCASSSGTATNEKLFFGSGTQLSVL.

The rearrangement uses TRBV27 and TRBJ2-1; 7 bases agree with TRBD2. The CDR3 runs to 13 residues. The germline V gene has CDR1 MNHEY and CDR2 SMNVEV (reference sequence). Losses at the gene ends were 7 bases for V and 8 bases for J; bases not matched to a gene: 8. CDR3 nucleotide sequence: TGTGCCAGCAACTGGCGGGGGAGAGATGAGCAGTTCTTC. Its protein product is CASNWRGRDEQFF.

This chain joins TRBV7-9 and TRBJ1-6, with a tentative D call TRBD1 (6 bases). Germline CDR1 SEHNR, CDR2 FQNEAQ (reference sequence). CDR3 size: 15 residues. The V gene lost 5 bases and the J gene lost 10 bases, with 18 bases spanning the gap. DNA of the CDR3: TGTGCCAGCAGCCCCGCGACAGGCTTAAGGTCACCCCTCCACTTT. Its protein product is CASSPATGLRSPLHF.